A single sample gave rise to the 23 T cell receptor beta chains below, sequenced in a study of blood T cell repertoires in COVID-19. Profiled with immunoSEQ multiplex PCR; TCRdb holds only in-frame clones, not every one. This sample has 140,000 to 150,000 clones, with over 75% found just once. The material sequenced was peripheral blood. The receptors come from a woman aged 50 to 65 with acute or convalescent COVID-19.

The CDR3 coding sequence is TGTGCCAGCAGTTACACCGACTCAATCACAGATACGCAGTATTTT. It is translated as CASSYTDSITDTQYF. V is TRBV6-5 and J is TRBJ2-3, with no clear D. The CDR3 covers 15 residues. Trimming removed 2 bases at V and 2 bases at J, with 11 bases between. CDR1 and CDR2 (germline): MNHEY, SVGAGI.

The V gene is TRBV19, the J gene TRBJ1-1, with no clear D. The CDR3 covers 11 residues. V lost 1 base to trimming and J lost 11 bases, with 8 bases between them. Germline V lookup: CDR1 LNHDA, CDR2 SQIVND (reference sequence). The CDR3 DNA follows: TGTGCCAGTAGTATAGCGGAGGAGGCTTTCTTT. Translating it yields CASSIAEEAFF.

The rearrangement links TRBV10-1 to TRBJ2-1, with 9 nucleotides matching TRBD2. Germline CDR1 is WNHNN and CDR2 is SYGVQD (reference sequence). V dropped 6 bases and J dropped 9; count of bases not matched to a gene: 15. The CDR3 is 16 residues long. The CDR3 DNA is TGCGCCAGCAGCAGCGGAAGGAATAGCGGGAGAGGTGAGCAGTTCTTC. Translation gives CASSSGRNSGRGEQFF.

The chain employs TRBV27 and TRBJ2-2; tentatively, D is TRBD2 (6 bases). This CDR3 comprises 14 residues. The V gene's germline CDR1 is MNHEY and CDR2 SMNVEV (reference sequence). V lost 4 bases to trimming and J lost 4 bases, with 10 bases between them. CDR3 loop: CASSWQGGTGELFF. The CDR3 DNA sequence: TGTGCCAGCAGTTGGCAGGGAGGCACCGGGGAGCTGTTTTTT.

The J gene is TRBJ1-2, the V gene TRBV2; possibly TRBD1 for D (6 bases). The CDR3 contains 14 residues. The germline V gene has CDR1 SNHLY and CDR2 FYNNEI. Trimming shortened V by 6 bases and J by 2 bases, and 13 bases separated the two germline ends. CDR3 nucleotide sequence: TGTGCCAGCAGGGGTTCGACAGGCAACTATGGCTACACCTTC. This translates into CASRGSTGNYGYTF.

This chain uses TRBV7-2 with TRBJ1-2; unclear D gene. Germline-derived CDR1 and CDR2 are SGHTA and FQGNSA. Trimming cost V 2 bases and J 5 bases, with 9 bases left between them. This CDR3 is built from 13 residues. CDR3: CASSLFALYGYTF. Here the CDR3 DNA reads TGTGCCAGCAGCTTATTCGCGCTGTATGGCTACACCTTC.

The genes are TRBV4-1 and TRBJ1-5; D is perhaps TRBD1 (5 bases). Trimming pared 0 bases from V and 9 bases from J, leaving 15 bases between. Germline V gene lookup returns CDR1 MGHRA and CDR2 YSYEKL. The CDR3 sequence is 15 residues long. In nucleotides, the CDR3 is TGCGCCAGCAGCCAAGAGAGGAGGGACCTCGGGCCCCAGCATTTT. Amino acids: CASSQERRDLGPQHF.

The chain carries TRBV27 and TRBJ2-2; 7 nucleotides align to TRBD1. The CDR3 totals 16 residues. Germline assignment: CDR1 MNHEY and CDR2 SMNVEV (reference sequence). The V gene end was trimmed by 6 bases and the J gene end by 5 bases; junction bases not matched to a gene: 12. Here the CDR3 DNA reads TGTGCCAGCAGGGGCGCAGGGGGAATTCGGACCGGGGAGCTGTTTTTT. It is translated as CASRGAGGIRTGELFF.

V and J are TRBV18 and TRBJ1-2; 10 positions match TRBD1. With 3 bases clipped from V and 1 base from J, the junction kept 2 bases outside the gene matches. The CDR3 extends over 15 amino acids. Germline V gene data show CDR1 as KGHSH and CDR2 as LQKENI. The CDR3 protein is CASSPGQGINYGYTF. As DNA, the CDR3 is TGTGCCAGCTCACCGGGACAGGGGATTAACTATGGCTACACCTTC.

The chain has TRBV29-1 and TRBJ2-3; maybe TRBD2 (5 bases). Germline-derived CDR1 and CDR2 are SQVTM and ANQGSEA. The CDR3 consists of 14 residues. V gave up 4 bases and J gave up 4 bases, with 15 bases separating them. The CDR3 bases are TGCAGCGTTGCTCCGAGGGTTGTGGCAGATACGCAGTATTTT. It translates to CSVAPRVVADTQYF.

CDR3 sequence reads: CASESSGRSYEQYF. CDR3 nucleotides: TGTGCCAGCGAGAGTAGCGGGAGGTCCTACGAGCAGTACTTC. The chain employs TRBV11-2 and TRBJ2-7; 10 nucleotides match TRBD2. Germline lookup yields CDR1 SGHAT and CDR2 FQNNGV. The CDR3 length is 14 residues. The V and J ends lost 8 bases and 1 base, in that order; junction bases with no gene match: 5.

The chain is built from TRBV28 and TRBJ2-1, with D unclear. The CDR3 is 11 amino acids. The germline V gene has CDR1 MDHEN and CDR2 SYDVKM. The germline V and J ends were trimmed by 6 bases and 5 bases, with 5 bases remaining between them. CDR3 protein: CASSHNNEQFF. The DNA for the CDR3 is TGTGCCAGCAGCCACAACAATGAGCAGTTCTTC.

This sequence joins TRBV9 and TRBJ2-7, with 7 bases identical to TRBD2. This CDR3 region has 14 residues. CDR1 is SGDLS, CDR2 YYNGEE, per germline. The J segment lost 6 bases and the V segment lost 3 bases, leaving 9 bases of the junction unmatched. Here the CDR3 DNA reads TGTGCCAGCAGCGCCGGAGAGCGGGAAGTCGAGCAGTACTTC. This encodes CASSAGEREVEQYF.

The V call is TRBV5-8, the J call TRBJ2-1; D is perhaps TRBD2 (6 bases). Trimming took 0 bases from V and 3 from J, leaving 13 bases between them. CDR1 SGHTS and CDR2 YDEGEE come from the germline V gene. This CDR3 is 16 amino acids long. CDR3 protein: CASSLEGGALYNEQFF. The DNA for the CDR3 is TGTGCCAGCAGCTTGGAGGGCGGGGCGCTCTACAATGAGCAGTTCTTC. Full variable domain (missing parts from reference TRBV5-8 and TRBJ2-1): EAGVTQSPTHLIKTRGQQATLRCSPISGHTSVYWYQQALGLGLQFLLWYDEGEERNRGNFPPRFSGRQFPNYSSELNVNALELEDSALYLCASSLEGGALYNEQFFGPGTRLTVL.

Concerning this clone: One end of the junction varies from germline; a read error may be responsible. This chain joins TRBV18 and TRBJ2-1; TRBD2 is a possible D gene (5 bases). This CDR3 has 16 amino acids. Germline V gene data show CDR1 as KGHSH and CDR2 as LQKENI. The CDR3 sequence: CASLPMRDPGYSEQFF. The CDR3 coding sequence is TGTGCCAGCCTCCCCATGCGAGACCCGGGGTACAGTGAGCAGTTCTTC.

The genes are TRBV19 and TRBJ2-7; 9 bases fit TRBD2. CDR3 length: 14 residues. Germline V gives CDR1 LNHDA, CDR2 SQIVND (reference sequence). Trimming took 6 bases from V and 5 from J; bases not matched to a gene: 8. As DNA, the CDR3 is TGTGCCAGTAGCTTTAGCGGGAGTCCACACGAGCAGTACTTC. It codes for CASSFSGSPHEQYF.

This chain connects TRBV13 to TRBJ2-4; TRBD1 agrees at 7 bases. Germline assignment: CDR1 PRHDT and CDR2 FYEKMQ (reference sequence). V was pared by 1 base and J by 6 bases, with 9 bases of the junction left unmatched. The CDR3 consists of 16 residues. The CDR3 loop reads CASSLVAGAGGNIQYF. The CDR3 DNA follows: TGTGCCAGCAGCTTAGTGGCAGGGGCAGGGGGAAACATTCAGTACTTC.

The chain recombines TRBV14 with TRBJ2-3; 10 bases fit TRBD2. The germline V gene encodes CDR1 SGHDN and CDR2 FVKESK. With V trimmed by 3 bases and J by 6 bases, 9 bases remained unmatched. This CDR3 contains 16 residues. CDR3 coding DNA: TGTGCCAGCAGCCATCTACTAGCGGGATTGGGGGATACGCAGTATTTT. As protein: CASSHLLAGLGDTQYF.

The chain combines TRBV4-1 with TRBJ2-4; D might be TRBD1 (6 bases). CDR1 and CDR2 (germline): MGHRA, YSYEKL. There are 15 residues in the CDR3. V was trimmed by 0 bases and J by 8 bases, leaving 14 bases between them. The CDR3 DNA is TGCGCCAGCAGCCAAGATGTGGGGGCCTTCGACATTCAGTACTTC. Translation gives CASSQDVGAFDIQYF.

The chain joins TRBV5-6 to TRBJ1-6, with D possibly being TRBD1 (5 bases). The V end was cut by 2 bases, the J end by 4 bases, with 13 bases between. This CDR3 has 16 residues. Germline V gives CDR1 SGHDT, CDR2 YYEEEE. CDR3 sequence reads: CASSLKAGNYNSPLHF. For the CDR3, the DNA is TGTGCCAGCAGCTTAAAAGCAGGGAATTATAATTCACCCCTCCACTTT.

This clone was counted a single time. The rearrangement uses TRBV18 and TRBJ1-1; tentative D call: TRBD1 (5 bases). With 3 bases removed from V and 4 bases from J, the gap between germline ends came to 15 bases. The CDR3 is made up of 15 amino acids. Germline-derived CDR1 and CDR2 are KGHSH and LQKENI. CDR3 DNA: TGTGCCAGCTCACCCTTGGCAGGGTATTTCACTGAAGCTTTCTTT. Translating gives CASSPLAGYFTEAFF.

This CDR3 is CASSPYEDEQYF. DNA for the CDR3: TGTGCCAGCTCGCCCTACGAGGACGAGCAGTACTTC. The genes are TRBV18 and TRBJ2-7, with D uncertain. Trimming took off 6 bases at V and 5 bases at J, with 11 bases between the two ends. Germline-derived CDR1 and CDR2 are KGHSH and LQKENI. The CDR3 has 12 residues.

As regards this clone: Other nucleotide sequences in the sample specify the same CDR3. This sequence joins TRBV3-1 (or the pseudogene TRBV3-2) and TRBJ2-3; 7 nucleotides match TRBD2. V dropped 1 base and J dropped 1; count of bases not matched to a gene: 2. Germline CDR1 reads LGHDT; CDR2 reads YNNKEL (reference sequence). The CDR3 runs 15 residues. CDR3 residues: CASSQVSGGTDTQYF. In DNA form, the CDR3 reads TGTGCCAGCAGCCAAGTAAGCGGGGGCACAGATACGCAGTATTTT.